A single sample is the source of the 10 T cell receptor beta chains below, sequenced in a study of shared clonotypes between healthy human individuals. Data came from immunoSEQ multiplex PCR; TCRdb stores just in-frame clones and leaves some out. The data contain 2.3 million or so clones, approximately 95% of them singletons. The specimen was naive CD4+ T cells from PBMCs. Subset in this sample: CD45RA+ positively selected. These receptors were taken from a man between 18 and 35 years old in good health. Some clones in this sample may be carry-over from other donors' samples.

This chain uses TRBV30 with TRBJ1-5; maybe TRBD1 (5 bases). The V and J ends lost 3 bases and 7 bases respectively, with 16 bases between them. Germline loops: CDR1 GTSNPN, CDR2 SVGIG (reference sequence). The length of the CDR3 is 14 residues. The CDR3 reads CAWRTQGRRQPQHF. CDR3 coding DNA: TGTGCCTGGAGGACTCAGGGTCGTCGGCAGCCCCAGCATTTT. The full variable domain, with the rest looked up from reference TRBV30 and TRBJ1-5, is SQTIHQWPATLVQPVGSPLSLECTVEGTSNPNLYWYRQAAGRGLQLLFYSVGIGQISSEVPQNLSASRPQDRQFILSSKKLLLSDSGFYLCAWRTQGRRQPQHFGDGTRLSIL.

In its sample, this clone was seen once. The chain combines TRBV5-4 with TRBJ2-3, with TRBD2 identical over 10 bases. V lost 1 base and J lost 5; bases outside the gene matches: 7. In germline, CDR1 is SGHNT, CDR2 YYREEE (reference sequence). The CDR3 has 16 amino acids. This CDR3 reads CASSLRLAGVGDTQYF. CDR3 in DNA: TGTGCCAGCAGCTTGCGGCTAGCGGGAGTGGGAGATACGCAGTATTTT.

The CDR3 region is CASSPQFSTDTQYF. The DNA of the CDR3 is TGTGCCAGCAGCCCCCAGTTTAGCACAGATACGCAGTATTTT. This rearrangement joins TRBV7-7 to TRBJ2-3, with D unresolved. This CDR3 comprises 14 residues. The germline V gene has CDR1 SSHAT and CDR2 FNYEAQ (reference sequence). Trimming took off 5 bases at V and 0 bases at J, with 9 bases between the two ends.

This chain connects TRBV30 to TRBJ2-5; 9 nucleotides match TRBD1. Unmatched junction bases numbered 9, after V lost 0 bases and J lost 4 bases. The germline gives CDR1 GTSNPN, CDR2 SVGIG (reference sequence). The CDR3 is 16 amino acids. DNA of the CDR3: TGTGCCTGGAGTGTAGGCTACAGGGGGCAGCGAGAGACCCAGTACTTC. The encoded protein is CAWSVGYRGQRETQYF.

This sequence joins TRBV11-2 and TRBJ2-1; D is undetermined. The CDR3 length is 13 residues. The germline V gene encodes CDR1 SGHAT and CDR2 FQNNGV. The V end lost 7 bases, the J end lost 7 bases, and 14 bases lay between the germline ends. CDR3 in amino acids: CASTFHYPNEQFF. The CDR3 nucleotides read TGTGCCAGCACTTTCCACTACCCAAATGAGCAGTTCTTC.

The V gene is TRBV10-1, the J gene TRBJ2-3; D might be TRBD1 (7 bases). Germline-derived CDR1 and CDR2 are WNHNN and SYGVQD (reference sequence). Trimming cost V 0 bases and J 2 bases, with 12 bases left between them. This CDR3 has 16 amino acids. The CDR3, as DNA: TGCGCCAGCAGTGAGTCGTCAGGGGGGTTCACAGATACGCAGTATTTT. This translates into CASSESSGGFTDTQYF.

This chain links TRBV19 with TRBJ2-3, with 7 bases matching TRBD2. Germline V gene data show CDR1 as LNHDA and CDR2 as SQIVND (reference sequence). V was clipped by 2 bases and J by 0 bases; unmatched bases: 8. The CDR3 length is 17 residues. The CDR3 here is CASSISVGGISTDTQYF. The CDR3 coding sequence is TGTGCCAGTAGTATATCGGTCGGGGGGATTAGCACAGATACGCAGTATTTT. The full variable domain, rest sourced from reference TRBV19 and TRBJ2-3, is DGGITQSPKYLFRKEGQNVTLSCEQNLNHDAMYWYRQDPGQGLRLIYYSQIVNDFQKGDIAEGYSVSREKKESFPLTVTSAQKNPTAFYLCASSISVGGISTDTQYFGPGTRLTVL.

The CDR3 spells CSVAPPGTGRGNTIYF. CDR3 sequence (DNA): TGCAGCGTGGCCCCTCCCGGGACAGGTCGTGGAAACACCATATATTTT. The rearrangement links TRBV29-1 to TRBJ1-3, with 8 bases that match TRBD1. V shed 6 bases, J shed 3 bases, and the junction held 13 bases outside the gene matches. The CDR3 is made up of 16 amino acids. Germline CDR1 and CDR2: SQVTM and ANQGSEA.

The rearrangement joins TRBV7-8 to TRBJ2-7, with a tentative D call TRBD1 (5 bases). This CDR3 region has 16 residues. From germline, CDR1 is SGHVS and CDR2 FQNEAQ. With 1 base removed from V and 0 bases from J, the gap between germline ends came to 13 bases. This chain's CDR3 is CASSLVGGASSYEQYF. CDR3 in DNA: TGTGCCAGCAGCTTAGTGGGTGGGGCCAGCTCCTACGAGCAGTACTTC.

This clone was seen once. The CDR3 DNA sequence: TGTGCCAGCAGTGAAATCAGGGAGGGAGGAAAGACCCAGTACTTC. This sequence encodes CASSEIREGGKTQYF. This chain uses TRBV6-1 with TRBJ2-5; 7 nucleotides match TRBD2. Germline trimming cut 2 bases from V and 6 bases from J; bases unmatched to any gene: 9. This CDR3 has 15 residues. Germline CDR1 and CDR2: MNHNS and SASEGT.